Detailed here is one T cell receptor (beta chain). This sample is drawn from a study of T cell changes during pregnancy in multiple sclerosis. Looked up from germline, CDR1 is SGDLS and CDR2 is YYNGEE. CDR3 length: 15 amino acids. V was clipped by 6 bases and J by 5 bases; unmatched bases: 10. Profiling relied on immunoSEQ multiplex PCR, and the TCRdb table lists in-frame clones only, not all of them. The table includes fewer than 40,000 clones, around 90% detected once. The sample here was CD4+ T cells from peripheral blood mononuclear cells, taken after pregnancy. The chain combines TRBV9 with TRBJ2-3; 9 bases match TRBD2. The TCR sequence derives from a female donor in good health, enrolled as a control in a pregnancy study. The CDR3 sequence: CASMVTSGPGDTQYF. CDR3 sequence (DNA): TGTGCCAGCATGGTGACTAGCGGCCCGGGAGATACGCAGTATTTT.